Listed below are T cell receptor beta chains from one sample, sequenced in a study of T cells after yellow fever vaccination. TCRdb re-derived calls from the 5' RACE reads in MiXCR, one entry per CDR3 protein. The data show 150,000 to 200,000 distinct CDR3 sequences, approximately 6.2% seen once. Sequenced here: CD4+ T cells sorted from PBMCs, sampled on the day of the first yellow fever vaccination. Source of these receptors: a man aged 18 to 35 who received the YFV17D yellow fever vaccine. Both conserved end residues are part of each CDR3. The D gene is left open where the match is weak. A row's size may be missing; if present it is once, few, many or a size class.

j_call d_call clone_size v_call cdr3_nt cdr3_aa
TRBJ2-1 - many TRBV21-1 TGTGCCAGCAGCAAAGAGCCTAGCCTCAGGAATGAGCAGTTCTTC CASSKEPSLRNEQFF
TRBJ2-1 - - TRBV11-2 TGTGCCAGCAGCCTCCGAACAGACGCCGACTACAATGAGCAGTTCTTC CASSLRTDADYNEQFF
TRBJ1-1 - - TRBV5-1 TGCGCCAGCAGCTTGGGTCTTGGGCTTGAAGCTTTCTTT CASSLGLGLEAFF
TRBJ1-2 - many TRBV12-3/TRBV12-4 TGTGCCAGCAGGCCGGACAGTAACTATGGCTACACCTTC CASRPDSNYGYTF
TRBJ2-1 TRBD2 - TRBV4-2 TGTGCCAGCAGCCAGGATCTAGCGGGGGCCAGGAATGAGCAGTTCTTC CASSQDLAGARNEQFF
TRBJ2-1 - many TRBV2 TGTGCCAGCAGTGAAGCGGGGGTAGTACTCGGCAATGAGCAGTTCTTC CASSEAGVVLGNEQFF
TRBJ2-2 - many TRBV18 TGTGCCAGCTCACCAGCACTCGGCGGGGAGCTGTTTTTT CASSPALGGELFF
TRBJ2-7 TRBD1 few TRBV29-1 TGCAGCGCCTTGGGGCCCACAGGGGGCGAGCAGTACTTC CSALGPTGGEQYF
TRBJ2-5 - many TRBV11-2 TGTGCCAGCCGGGGGTACCAAGAGACCCAGTACTTC CASRGYQETQYF
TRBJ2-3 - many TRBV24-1 TGTGCCACCAGTGATTTGATGGGAAACACAGATACGCAGTATTTT CATSDLMGNTDTQYF
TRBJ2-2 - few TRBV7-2 TGTGCCAGCAGCTCCCAGACTGTCCTTAACACCGGGGAGCTGTTTTTT CASSSQTVLNTGELFF
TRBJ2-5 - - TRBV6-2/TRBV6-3 TGTGCCAGCAAAACCCAGGGGGAGACCCAGTACTTC CASKTQGETQYF
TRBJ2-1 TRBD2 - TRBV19 TGTGCCAGTAGTATAGATGGGGGAGGGTCCTACAATGAGCAGTTCTTC CASSIDGGGSYNEQFF
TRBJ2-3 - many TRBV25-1 TGTGCCAGCAGTGAGCACTACACAGATACGCAGTATTTT CASSEHYTDTQYF
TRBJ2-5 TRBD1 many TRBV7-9 TGTGCCAGCAGCTTTACAGGGGAGGAGACCCAGTACTTC CASSFTGEETQYF
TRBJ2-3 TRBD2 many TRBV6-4 TGTGCCAGCAGTGAAAGCGGGGGGGCCACAGATACGCAGTATTTT CASSESGGATDTQYF
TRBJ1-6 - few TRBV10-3 TGTGCCATCAGTGATACGGGGTTGAATTCACCCCTCCACTTT CAISDTGLNSPLHF
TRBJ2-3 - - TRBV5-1 TGCGCCAGCAGCTTGGCTGGTGGAATAACAGATACGCAGTATTTT CASSLAGGITDTQYF
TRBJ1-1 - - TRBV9 TGTGCCAGCAGCCCCCTGTGGACGAACACTGAAGCTTTCTTT CASSPLWTNTEAFF
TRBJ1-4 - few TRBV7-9 TGTGCCAGCAGTGGTGTAGGCAGCTGGGGTGAAAAACTGTTTTTT CASSGVGSWGEKLFF
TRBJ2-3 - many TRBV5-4 TGTGCCAGCAGCTTGGACAGCCTGAGAGATACGCAGTATTTT CASSLDSLRDTQYF
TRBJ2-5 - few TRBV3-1 TGTGCCAGCAGCCCCTATGGGGGGAATGGGGAGACCCAGTACTTC CASSPYGGNGETQYF